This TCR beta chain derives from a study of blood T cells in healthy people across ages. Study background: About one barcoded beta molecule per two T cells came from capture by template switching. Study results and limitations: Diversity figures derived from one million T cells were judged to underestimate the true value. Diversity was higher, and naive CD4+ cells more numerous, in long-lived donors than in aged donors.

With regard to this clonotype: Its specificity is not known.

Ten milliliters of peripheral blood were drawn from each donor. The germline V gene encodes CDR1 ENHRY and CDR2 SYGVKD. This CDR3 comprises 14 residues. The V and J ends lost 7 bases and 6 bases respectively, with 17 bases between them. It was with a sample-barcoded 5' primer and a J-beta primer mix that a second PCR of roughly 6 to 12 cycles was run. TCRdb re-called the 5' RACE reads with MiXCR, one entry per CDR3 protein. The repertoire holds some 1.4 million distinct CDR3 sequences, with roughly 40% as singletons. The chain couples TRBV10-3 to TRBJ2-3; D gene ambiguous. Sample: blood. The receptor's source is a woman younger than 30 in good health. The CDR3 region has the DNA TGTGCCATCAACGAGTCAGCGCTCATGGATACGCAGTATTTT. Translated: CAINESALMDTQYF.